Below, one T cell receptor (beta chain) is given with its context. Only a few counts were recorded for this clonotype. Its antigen is currently not known. Base qualities are missing; no much larger clone stands one base away. These data originate in a study of identical twins (dated by TCRdb to 2015 to 2016). Some background on the complete study: To test whether fetal clonotypes persist, this study deep-sequenced TCR alpha and beta repertoires from monozygotic twins, from unrelated adults of various ages, and from cord blood. Replicate twin experiments were performed at different times using different library preparation protocols to rule out contamination. Overall results and qualifications from the work: Because the same donors could not be followed over many years, conclusions were based on cross-sectional statistical analysis. Invariant T cells such as MAIT and iNKT could partly confound zero-insertion analyses, although diverse VJ usage argued against such confounding for most clonotypes. In monozygotic twins, out-of-frame TCR alpha sharing was systematically underestimated by recombination models, although the models agreed with sharing between unrelated individuals. The excess sharing between twins in beta out-of-frame sequences was weaker because fewer shared sequences reduced the signal-to-noise ratio. Out-of-frame TCR alpha sequences shared between twins showed an excess of low generation-probability sequences compared with coincidental sharing between unrelated individuals. Fewer insertions were carried by abundant cord blood beta clonotypes, a similar but weaker trend appeared in young adult naive repertoires, and no such trend appeared in memory repertoires.

Only healthy Caucasian donors were included. Three pairs of female monozygotic twins, all aged about 18 to 29 years, were included in the twin cohort. The RNA used for TCR libraries was isolated from peripheral blood mononuclear cells. The germline V gene sets CDR1 to SGHDT and CDR2 to YYEEEE. V gives up 3 bases and J gives up 5 bases, and the segment between their germline ends measures 16 bases. The CDR3 covers 15 residues, taking in both the cysteine and the phenylalanine. This entry keeps only the CDR3 DNA: 45 bases, framed from base 1. Libraries were prepared through 5' RACE. TCRdb shows the sequencer as Illumina HiSeq 2000. A universal primer binding site was introduced by template switching, and a unique molecular identifier was present in the final cDNA, enabling accurate counting of TCR cDNA molecules. First-strand cDNA for TCR alpha and beta chains was synthesized from specific primers in the conserved constant-segment region. To control for contamination, every cDNA library was double barcoded, receiving both a SMART-Mk sample barcode and Illumina barcodes. TruSeq adapter sequences along with Illumina sample barcodes were introduced in two successive PCR steps. The TCR alpha and beta cDNA libraries were sequenced on the Illumina HiSeq platform using custom primers. Concerning the study's data processing: Unique molecular identifiers were extracted from raw reads with MiGEC, and CDR3 positions were determined with MiXCR. Recombination models were inferred per individual with the repgenHMM and IGoR tools using an EM algorithm. The tcR package in R was used for shared clonotype analysis, with sharing normalized by the product of cloneset sizes. To study raw recombination free of thymic and clonal selection effects, out-of-frame nonproductive sequences were analyzed. TCRdb trimmed the raw reads at Q25, called clones with MiXCR and kept productive beta chains. Every entry covers one CDR3 protein and lists the most common genes and DNA from its rows. The V and J calls come from TCRdb's annotation, not from the publication. The sample includes hundreds of thousands of distinct CDR3 sequences, with 8.6% observed a single time. The top ten constitute 0.85% to 1% of the sample.

A further study also used this sample, focusing on yellow fever vaccine responses in identical twins. Per the second study: According to the authors, in identical twins the way T cells responded to vaccination appeared partly convergent and partly personalized. The study precisely tracked vaccine-responding T cell clones in identical twins.

In this chain, TRBV5-6 is recombined with TRBJ2-3, and possibly TRBD2, on 6 matching bases. Sequencing was performed on PBMCs. This TCR derives from a woman aged 18-29 years in good health. The CDR3 reads CASSSTGVNIDTQYF. Read as DNA, the sequence is TGTGCCAGCAGCTCAACGGGAGTCAACATAGATACGCAGTATTTT.